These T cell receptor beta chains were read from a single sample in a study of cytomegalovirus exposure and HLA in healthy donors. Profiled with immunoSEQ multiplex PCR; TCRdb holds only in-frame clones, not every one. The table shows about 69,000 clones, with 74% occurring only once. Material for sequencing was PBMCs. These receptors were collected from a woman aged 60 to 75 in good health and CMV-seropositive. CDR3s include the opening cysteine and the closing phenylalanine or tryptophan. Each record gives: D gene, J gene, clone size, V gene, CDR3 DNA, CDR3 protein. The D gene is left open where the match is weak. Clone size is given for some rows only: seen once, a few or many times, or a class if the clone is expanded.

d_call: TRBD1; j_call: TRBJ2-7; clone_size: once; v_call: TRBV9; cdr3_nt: TGTGCCAGCAGCGTAGAGGCAGGGGGCAACGAGCAGTACTTC; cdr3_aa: CASSVEAGGNEQYF
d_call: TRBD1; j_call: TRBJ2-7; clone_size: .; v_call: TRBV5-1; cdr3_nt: TGCGCCAGCAGCTCAACGGGACAGGCCTACGAGCAGTACTTC; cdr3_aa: CASSSTGQAYEQYF
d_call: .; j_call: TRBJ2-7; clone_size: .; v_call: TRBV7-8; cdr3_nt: TGTGCCAGCAGCCCGAACAGGGTCGCCTACGAGCAGTACTTC; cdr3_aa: CASSPNRVAYEQYF
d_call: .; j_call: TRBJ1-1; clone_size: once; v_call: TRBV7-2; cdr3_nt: TGTGCCAGCAGCAAAGGACTGACGCTGACTGAAGCTTTCTTT; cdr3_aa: CASSKGLTLTEAFF
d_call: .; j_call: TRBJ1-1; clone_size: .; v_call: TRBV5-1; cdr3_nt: TGCGCCAGCAGCTTGGGGGGGGGAGGGGAAGCTTTCTTT; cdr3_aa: CASSLGGGGEAFF
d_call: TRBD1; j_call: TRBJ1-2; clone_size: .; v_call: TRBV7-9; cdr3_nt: TGTGCCAGCAGCTTAGAAGGGGGCGAGGGCTACACCTTC; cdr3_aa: CASSLEGGEGYTF
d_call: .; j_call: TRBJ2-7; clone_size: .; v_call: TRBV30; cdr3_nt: TGTGCCTGGAGAAGTCGGGCGGGCTACGAGCAGTACTTC; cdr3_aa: CAWRSRAGYEQYF
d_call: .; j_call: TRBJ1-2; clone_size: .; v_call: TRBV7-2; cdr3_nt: TGTGCCAGCAGCCTGCTGGGAGCCTATGGCTACACCTTC; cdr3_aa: CASSLLGAYGYTF
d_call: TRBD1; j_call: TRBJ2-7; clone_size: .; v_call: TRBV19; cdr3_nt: TGTGCCAGTAGTACACCAGGGACAGGTTCCTACGAGCAGTACTTC; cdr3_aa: CASSTPGTGSYEQYF
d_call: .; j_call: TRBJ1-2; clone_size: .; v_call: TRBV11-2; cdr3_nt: TGTGCCAGCAGCTTAGCATGGGGGCAGGGCTATGGCTACACCTTC; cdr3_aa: CASSLAWGQGYGYTF
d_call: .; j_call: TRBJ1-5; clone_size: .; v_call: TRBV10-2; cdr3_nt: TGCGCCAGCAGTGTAGGCGGGGGCCTTAGCAATCAGCCCCAGCATTTT; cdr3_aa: CASSVGGGLSNQPQHF
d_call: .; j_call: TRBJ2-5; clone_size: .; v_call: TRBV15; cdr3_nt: TGTGCCACCAGCAGAGTGGGAGACGAGACCCAGTACTTC; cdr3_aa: CATSRVGDETQYF
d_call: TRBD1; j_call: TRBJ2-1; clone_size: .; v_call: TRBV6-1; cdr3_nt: TGTGCCAGCAGTGACAAAGGAAGCGGGACAGGGAGGAATGAGCAGTTCTTC; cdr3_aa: CASSDKGSGTGRNEQFF
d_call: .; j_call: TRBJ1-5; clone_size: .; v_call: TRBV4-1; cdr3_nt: TGCGCCAGCAGCCAAGCCCCGAGAGGGGGGGGCAATCAGCCCCAGCATTTT; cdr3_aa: CASSQAPRGGGNQPQHF
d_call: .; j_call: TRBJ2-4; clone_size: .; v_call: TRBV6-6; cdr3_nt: TGTGCCAGCAGTTACTCCCCCCCCGGAGGCAAAAACATTCAGTACTTC; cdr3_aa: CASSYSPPGGKNIQYF
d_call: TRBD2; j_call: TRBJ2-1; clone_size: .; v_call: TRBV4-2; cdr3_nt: TGTGCCAGCAGCTATAGCGGGGGGGCCTACAATGAGCAGTTCTTC; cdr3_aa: CASSYSGGAYNEQFF
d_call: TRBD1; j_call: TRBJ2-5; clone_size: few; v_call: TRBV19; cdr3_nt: TGTGCCAGTAGGACAGGGCAGGAAGAGACCCAGTACTTC; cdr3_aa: CASRTGQEETQYF
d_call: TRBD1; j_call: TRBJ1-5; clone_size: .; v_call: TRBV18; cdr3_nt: TGTGCCAGCTCACCACAGGGGGCTTATCAGCCCCAGCATTTT; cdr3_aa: CASSPQGAYQPQHF
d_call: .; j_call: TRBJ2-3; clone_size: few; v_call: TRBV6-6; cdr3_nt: TGTGCCAGCAGTTTACGGACTAGCACAGATACGCAGTATTTT; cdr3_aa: CASSLRTSTDTQYF
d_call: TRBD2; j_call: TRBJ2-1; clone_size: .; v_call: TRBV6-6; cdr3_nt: TGTGCCAGCACCCTGACTAGCGGGGAAGACAATGAGCAGTTCTTC; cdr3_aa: CASTLTSGEDNEQFF
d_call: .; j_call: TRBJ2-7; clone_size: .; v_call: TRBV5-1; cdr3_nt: TGCGCCAGCAGTCTTGCGGCAGGGTCGGGCTACGAGCAGTACTTC; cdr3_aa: CASSLAAGSGYEQYF
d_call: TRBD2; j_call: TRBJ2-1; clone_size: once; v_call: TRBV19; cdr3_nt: TGTGCCAGCATTAGCGGGGGAAACTACAATGAGCAGTTCTTC; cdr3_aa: CASISGGNYNEQFF
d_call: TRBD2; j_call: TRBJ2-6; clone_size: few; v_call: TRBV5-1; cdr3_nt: TGCGCCAGCACAGGCAGCGGGGGATTCTCTGGGGCCAACGTCCTGACTTTC; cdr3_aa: CASTGSGGFSGANVLTF
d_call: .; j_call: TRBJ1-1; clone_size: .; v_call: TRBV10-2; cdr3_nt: TGCGCCAGCAGAACACAAAACACTGAAGCTTTCTTT; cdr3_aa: CASRTQNTEAFF
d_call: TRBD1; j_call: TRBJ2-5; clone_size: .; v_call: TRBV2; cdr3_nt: TGTGCCAGCAGTGCCTGGACAGGAACAGGGGAGACCCAGTACTTC; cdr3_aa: CASSAWTGTGETQYF
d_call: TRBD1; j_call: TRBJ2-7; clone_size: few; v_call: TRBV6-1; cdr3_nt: TGTGCCAGCACCCCGGGGGTAGGGACAGGGGGCGAGCAGTACTTC; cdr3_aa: CASTPGVGTGGEQYF
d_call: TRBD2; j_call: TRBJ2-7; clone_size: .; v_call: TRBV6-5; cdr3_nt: TGTGCCAGCAGTTACTCGGGGGAGGGCGAGCAGTACTTC; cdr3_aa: CASSYSGEGEQYF
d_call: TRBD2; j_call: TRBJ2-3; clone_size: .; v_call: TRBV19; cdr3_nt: TGTGCCAGTAGTATTAGCGGGCCTAGCACAGATACGCAGTATTTT; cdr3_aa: CASSISGPSTDTQYF
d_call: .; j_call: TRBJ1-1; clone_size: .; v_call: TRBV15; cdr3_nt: TGTGCCACCCAGGCAGGGTCAAACACTGCAGCTTTTTTT; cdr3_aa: CATQAGSNTAAFF
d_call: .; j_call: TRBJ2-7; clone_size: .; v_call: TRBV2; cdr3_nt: TGTGCCAGCAGTGAATTCCGGGATTGGAGCGAGCAGTACTTC; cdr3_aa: CASSEFRDWSEQYF
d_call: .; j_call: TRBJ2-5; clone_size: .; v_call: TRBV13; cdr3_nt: TGTGCCAGCAGCTTAAAAGGCGGTGGGGAGACCCAGTACTTC; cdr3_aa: CASSLKGGGETQYF
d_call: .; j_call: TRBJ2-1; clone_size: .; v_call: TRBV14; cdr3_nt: TGTGCCAGCAGGAATTCCGGGAGCTACAATGAGCAGTTCTTC; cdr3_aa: CASRNSGSYNEQFF
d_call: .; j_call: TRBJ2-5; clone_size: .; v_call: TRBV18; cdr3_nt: TGTGCCAGCTCATCCAACAAAGAGACCCAGTACTTC; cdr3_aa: CASSSNKETQYF
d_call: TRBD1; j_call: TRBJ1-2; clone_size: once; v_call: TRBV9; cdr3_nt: TGTGCCAGCAGCACCGGGACAGGGGGCGCGATAGGGAATACTGATGGCTACACCTTC; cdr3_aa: CASSTGTGGAIGNTDGYTF
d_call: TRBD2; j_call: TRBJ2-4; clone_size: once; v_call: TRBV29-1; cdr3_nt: TGCAGCGTCGGACTAGCGACAGGAAACATTCAGTACTTC; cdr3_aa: CSVGLATGNIQYF
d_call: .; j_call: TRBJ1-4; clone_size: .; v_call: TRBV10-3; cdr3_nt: TGTGCCATCAGTGAGTTCCTCGGTGAAAAACTGTTTTTT; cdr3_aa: CAISEFLGEKLFF
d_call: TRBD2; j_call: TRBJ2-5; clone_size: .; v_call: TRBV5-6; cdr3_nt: TGTGCCAGCAGCTTGGGGGGGACTAGCGTTGGGACCCAGTACTTC; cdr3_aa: CASSLGGTSVGTQYF
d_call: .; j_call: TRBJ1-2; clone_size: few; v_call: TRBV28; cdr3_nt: TGTGCCAGCAGTTTATCCCCAGTCTATGGCTACACCTTC; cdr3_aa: CASSLSPVYGYTF
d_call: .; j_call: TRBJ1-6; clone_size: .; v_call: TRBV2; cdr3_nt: TGTGCCAGCAGAACGACAGTACTGGATTCACCCCTCCACTTT; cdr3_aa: CASRTTVLDSPLHF
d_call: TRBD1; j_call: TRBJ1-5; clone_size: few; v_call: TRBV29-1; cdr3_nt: TGCAGCGTCCGTGGGACAGGGGTTGGACAGCCCCAGCATTTT; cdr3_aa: CSVRGTGVGQPQHF
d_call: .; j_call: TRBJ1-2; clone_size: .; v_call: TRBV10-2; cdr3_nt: TGCGCCAGCCTCCCCGTTTGGGAGTCGGATAACTATGGCTACACCTTC; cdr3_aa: CASLPVWESDNYGYTF
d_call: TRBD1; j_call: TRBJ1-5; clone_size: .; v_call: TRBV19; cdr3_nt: TGTGCCAGTAGCCGGACAGGGCCGACCGGGCAGCCCCAGCATTTT; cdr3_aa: CASSRTGPTGQPQHF
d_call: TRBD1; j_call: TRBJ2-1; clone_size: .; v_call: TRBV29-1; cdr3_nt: TGCAGCGTACCCACAGGGGGCTCCTACAATGAGCAGTTCTTC; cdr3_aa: CSVPTGGSYNEQFF
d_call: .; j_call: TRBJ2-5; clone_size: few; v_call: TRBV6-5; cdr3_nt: TGTGCCAGCAGTTACCGGCAGGGGAAAGAGACCCAGTACTTC; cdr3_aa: CASSYRQGKETQYF
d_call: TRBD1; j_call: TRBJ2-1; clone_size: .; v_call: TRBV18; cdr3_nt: TGTGCCAGCTCACTTGGACAGGGTGATGAGCAGTTCTTC; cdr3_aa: CASSLGQGDEQFF
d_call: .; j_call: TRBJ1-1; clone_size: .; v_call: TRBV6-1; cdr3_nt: TGTGCCAGCAGTGAAGCGTGGAGGGGTGGGGCTTTCTTT; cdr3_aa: CASSEAWRGGAFF
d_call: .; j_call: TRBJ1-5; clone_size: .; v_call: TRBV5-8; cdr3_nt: TGTGCCAGCATCCACCCGAAGCGGACTTTTAGGGGCAATCAGCCCCAGCATTTT; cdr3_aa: CASIHPKRTFRGNQPQHF
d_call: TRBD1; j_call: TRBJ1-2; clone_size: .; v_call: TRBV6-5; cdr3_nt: TGTGCCAGCAGCCGACAGGGGGCTCGAGACTATGGCTACACCTTC; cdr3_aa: CASSRQGARDYGYTF
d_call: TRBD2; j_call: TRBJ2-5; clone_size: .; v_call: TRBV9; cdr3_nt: TGTGCCAGCAGCGCCGGGACTAGCGGGGGACTACAAGAGACCCAGTACTTC; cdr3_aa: CASSAGTSGGLQETQYF
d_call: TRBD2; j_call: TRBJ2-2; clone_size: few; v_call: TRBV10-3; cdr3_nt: TGTGCCATCACCCAGGGAGGGGACACCGGGGAGCTGTTTTTT; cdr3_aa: CAITQGGDTGELFF